This T cell receptor beta chain was captured by sequencing in a study of shared clonotypes between healthy human individuals. Study-level background: Three CD4 naive, three CD4 memory, two CD8 naive and one CD8 memory plate were used per donor.

V was pared by 5 bases and J by 2 bases, with 13 bases between. The CDR3 totals 14 residues. Germline-derived CDR1 and CDR2 are GTSNPN and SVGIG (reference sequence). Naive CD8 populations comprised CD45RO-negative cells positively selected for CCR7, excluding terminally differentiated effector memory CD45RA+ cells. Original processing notes: Sequence data from immunoSEQ were junction-only and lacked quality scores; consequently, filtering differed. This table comes from immunoSEQ multiplex PCR, and its TCRdb copy is limited to in-frame clones, with some not included. The V and J calls and the clone size are those of that table, but D and trimming were determined from the DNA. The table has about 2,100,000 clones, more than 85% seen once. Broader study findings: It was the non-shared clonotypes that had lower generation probabilities than clonotypes shared by all four donors. Represented genetic and exposure-history diversity was restricted by having few donors.

Note on this clone: Its antigen is not identified.

The chain combines TRBV30 with TRBJ2-1; a weak D match, TRBD2 (6 bases). The sequenced sample was naive CD8+ T cells from PBMCs. This TCR came from a man between 18 and 29 years old in good health. Some clones in this sample may be carry-over from other donors' samples. The CDR3 reads CAWASGLPYNEQFF. Here the CDR3 DNA reads TGTGCCTGGGCCTCGGGACTGCCCTACAATGAGCAGTTCTTC.